The 19 T cell receptor beta chains presented below share a single source sample, sequenced in a study of tumor T cells in aggressive B-cell lymphoma. TCRdb's copy holds only in-frame clones and misses some; the assay was immunoSEQ multiplex PCR. The table includes 2,400 or so clones, under 90% detected once. Sequences were obtained from tumor tissue. The receptors shown here come from an adult with diffuse large B cell lymphoma.

In this sample, this clone turned up once. V gene TRBV5-6 combines with J gene TRBJ2-7, with 7 bases lining up with TRBD1. V lost 2 bases to trimming and J lost 0 bases; unmatched junction nucleotides: 5. Per the germline V gene, CDR1 is SGHDT and CDR2 is YYEEEE. This CDR3 is 15 amino acids long. The CDR3 loop reads CASSLSGTASYEQYF. DNA of the CDR3: TGTGCCAGCAGCTTATCCGGGACAGCCTCCTACGAGCAGTACTTC.

The V call is TRBV29-1, the J call TRBJ1-2, with D perhaps TRBD1 (6 bases). The CDR3 length is 14 residues. Germline lookup yields CDR1 SQVTM and CDR2 ANQGSEA. The ends were cut back, 6 bases at V and 4 bases at J, with 18 bases in the middle. The CDR3 is CSVEGHRSSYGYTF. In DNA, the CDR3 is TGCAGCGTCGAGGGACACCGGAGCAGCTATGGCTACACCTTC.

The V and J genes are TRBV18 and TRBJ2-2; TRBD1 matches 7 bases. Trimming took 1 base from V and 5 from J; bases not matched to a gene: 4. The CDR3 extends over 15 amino acids. CDR1 and CDR2 (germline): KGHSH, LQKENI. CDR3 loop: CASSPRTGGTGELFF. The DNA for the CDR3 is TGTGCCAGCTCACCACGGACAGGAGGAACCGGGGAGCTGTTTTTT.

This chain uses TRBV5-1 with TRBJ2-3, with D possibly TRBD2 on 6 matching bases. There are 14 residues in the CDR3. Trimming removed 7 bases at V and 0 bases at J, with 12 bases between. Germline assignment: CDR1 SGHRS and CDR2 YFSETQ. This CDR3 reads CASSWGDSTDTQYF. The CDR3, as DNA: TGCGCCAGCTCCTGGGGGGATAGCACAGATACGCAGTATTTT. Full variable domain (remainder filled in from reference TRBV5-1 and TRBJ2-3): KAGVTQTPRYLIKTRGQQVTLSCSPISGHRSVSWYQQTPGQGLQFLFEYFSETQRNKGNFPGRFSGRQFSNSRSEMNVSTLELGDSALYLCASSWGDSTDTQYFGPGTRLTVL.

The V call is TRBV15, the J call TRBJ2-1; 8 positions agree with TRBD1. Germline CDR1 is LNHNV and CDR2 is YYDKDF (reference sequence). V shed 1 base, J shed 10 bases, and the junction held 12 bases outside the gene matches. There are 16 residues in the CDR3. The CDR3 sequence: CATSRGGTGGALEQFF. The DNA for the CDR3 is TGTGCCACCAGCAGAGGCGGGACAGGAGGTGCCCTAGAGCAGTTCTTC.

The chain employs TRBV15 and TRBJ2-3; D gene uncertain. CDR3 length equals 17 residues. Per the germline V gene, CDR1 is LNHNV and CDR2 is YYDKDF (reference sequence). Deletions cut 0 bases from V and 0 bases from J, with 13 bases between. The CDR3 DNA reads TGTGCCACCAGCAGAGATTACAGACCTACTAGCACAGATACGCAGTATTTT. Residues: CATSRDYRPTSTDTQYF.

The chain carries TRBV13 and TRBJ2-7; 14 nucleotides align to TRBD2. The CDR3 is 15 residues long. V lost 5 bases to trimming and J lost 3 bases; unmatched junction nucleotides: 3. Germline-derived CDR1 and CDR2 are PRHDT and FYEKMQ (reference sequence). CDR3 loop: CASSTGTSGSYEQYF. CDR3 bases: TGTGCCAGCAGCACCGGGACTAGCGGGAGCTACGAGCAGTACTTC.

The V and J genes are TRBV5-8 and TRBJ2-4, with 7 bases aligning to TRBD1. The CDR3 has 16 amino acids. Per the germline V gene, CDR1 is SGHTS and CDR2 is YDEGEE. V trimming: 4 bases; J trimming: 0 bases; junction bases outside the gene matches: 7. In DNA, the CDR3 is TGTGCCAGCAGCGTGGACAGGTTCTTAGCCAAAAACATTCAGTACTTC. It is translated as CASSVDRFLAKNIQYF.

CDR3 in DNA: TGTGCCAGCAGCCTAGGACAGGCTGGAAACACCATATATTTT. Residues: CASSLGQAGNTIYF. The chain combines TRBV7-9 with TRBJ1-3, with TRBD1 matching 7 bases. The CDR3 totals 14 residues. V lost 5 bases, J lost 2 bases, and 3 bases stayed unmatched. CDR1 and CDR2 from the germline V gene are SEHNR and FQNEAQ (reference sequence).

This clone occurred a few times. The chain is built from TRBV11-2 and TRBJ2-3; D not resolved. CDR1 and CDR2 from the germline V gene are SGHAT and FQNNGV. V was trimmed by 0 bases and J by 3 bases, leaving 10 bases between them. This CDR3 region has 15 residues. The CDR3 protein is CASSLDLARTDTQYF. The CDR3 DNA follows: TGTGCCAGCAGCTTAGATCTGGCCAGGACAGATACGCAGTATTTT.

The V call is TRBV27, the J call TRBJ2-2, with a possible D match to TRBD1 (5 bases). The length of the CDR3 is 15 residues. Trimming shortened V by 6 bases and J by 1 base, and 12 bases separated the two germline ends. Germline V gives CDR1 MNHEY, CDR2 SMNVEV (reference sequence). Here the CDR3 reads CASSVGHLNTGELFF. Written as DNA, the CDR3 is TGTGCCAGCAGCGTTGGACACCTGAACACCGGGGAGCTGTTTTTT.

This clone was seen once. The V gene is TRBV4-2, the J gene TRBJ2-2; 9 nucleotides match TRBD1. With 4 bases clipped from V and 0 bases from J, the junction kept 6 bases outside the gene matches. The CDR3 contains 17 residues. Germline CDR1 and CDR2: LGHNA and YNFKEQ. The CDR3: CASSREGTGSNTGELFF. The CDR3 bases are TGTGCCAGCAGCCGGGAGGGGACAGGGTCGAACACCGGGGAGCTGTTTTTT.

This sequence joins TRBV4-1 and TRBJ1-4; perhaps TRBD1 as D (5 bases). Germline V CDR1 and CDR2: MGHRA, YSYEKL. There are 15 residues in the CDR3. V lost 5 bases to trimming and J lost 7 bases, with 17 bases between them. Here the CDR3 reads CASSYSGGYSEKLFF. DNA of the CDR3: TGCGCCAGCAGCTACTCGGGGGGGTATAGTGAAAAACTGTTTTTT.

The rearrangement joins TRBV4-3 to TRBJ1-1; tentative D call: TRBD1 (5 bases). Germline loops: CDR1 LGHNA, CDR2 YSLEER. The V gene lost 0 bases and the J gene lost 0 bases, with 14 bases spanning the gap. The CDR3 totals 17 residues. The CDR3 bases are TGCGCCAGCAGCCAAGATTATTCGGACACCCTGAACACTGAAGCTTTCTTT. Residues: CASSQDYSDTLNTEAFF.

This chain uses TRBV10-2 with TRBJ1-6; D is ambiguous. Trimming took 2 bases from V and 8 from J, leaving 10 bases between them. The germline gives CDR1 WSHSY, CDR2 SAAADI. The CDR3 contains 14 residues. The CDR3 DNA reads as TGCGCCAGCAGTGAGGAGGCCCTCCATTCACCCCTCCACTTT. This codes for CASSEEALHSPLHF.

This rearrangement joins TRBV28 to TRBJ1-2; D unresolved. Germline CDR1 is MDHEN and CDR2 is SYDVKM. The length of the CDR3 is 14 residues. The germline V and J ends were trimmed by 3 bases and 0 bases, with 8 bases remaining between them. This chain's CDR3 is CASSFGPANYGYTF. CDR3 in DNA: TGTGCCAGCAGTTTTGGTCCAGCTAACTATGGCTACACCTTC.

The V and J genes are TRBV7-8 and TRBJ2-3; D call uncertain. Trimming left V 4 bases short and J 0 bases short, with 11 bases between. The germline CDR1 and CDR2 sequences are SGHVS and FQNEAQ. This CDR3 spans 15 amino acids. CDR3 in DNA: TGTGCCAGCAGCTGGAGTGAACCTAGCACAGATACGCAGTATTTT. Translating gives CASSWSEPSTDTQYF. Filled out from reference TRBV7-8 and TRBJ2-3, the complete variable domain reads GAGVSQSPRYKVAKRGQDVALRCDPISGHVSLFWYQQALGQGPEFLTYFQNEAQLDKSGLPSDRFFAERPEGSVSTLKIQRTQQEDSAVYLCASSWSEPSTDTQYFGPGTRLTVL.

This chain uses TRBV7-8 with TRBJ1-2; D is perhaps TRBD1 (6 bases). The CDR3 extends over 16 amino acids. Between the trimmed V and J ends, which lost 0 bases and 4 bases, there was a span of 15 bases. The germline V gene has CDR1 SGHVS and CDR2 FQNEAQ. In DNA form, the CDR3 reads TGTGCCAGCAGCTTAGCTCCGGGGGGCGACGGCTATGGCTACACCTTC. Its protein is CASSLAPGGDGYGYTF.

The rearrangement links TRBV7-9 to TRBJ1-2; D unresolved. The CDR3 sequence is 18 residues long. From germline, CDR1 is SEHNR and CDR2 FQNEAQ (reference sequence). V dropped 3 bases and J dropped 0 bases, with 20 bases sitting between them. The CDR3 sequence is CASSFSSAKQDPNYGYTF. CDR3 nucleotide sequence: TGTGCCAGCAGCTTTAGCTCGGCGAAACAAGACCCTAACTATGGCTACACCTTC.